These 3 T cell receptor beta chains share one sample of origin, sequenced in a study of regulatory T cells in long-lasting Graves disease. The time point here: newly diagnosed GD, antithyroid drugs for less than 3 months. Preparation of the TCR library used RNA extracted from PBMCs. Libraries of TCR beta came from iRepertoire HTBI primers plus Arm-PCR of CDR3 regions. Each CDR3 protein is one row after TCRdb ran MiXCR on the multiplex PCR reads. The repertoire includes around 480,000 distinct CDR3 sequences, 15% to 20% of them detected once, and more than 20% sits in the top ten. These data were also filed under a second study, of T cells in Graves' hyperthyroidism and ophthalmopathy.

This specimen was peripheral blood mononuclear cells (PBMCs), taken at new diagnosis, from a patient treated with antithyroid drugs. The receptor set was obtained from a woman aged 40-65 years with Graves disease.

The sample holds many counts of this clonotype. The chain recombines TRBV6-1 with TRBJ1-1; tentatively, D is TRBD1 (6 bases). The CDR3 consists of 14 residues. The ends were cut back, 2 bases at V and 0 bases at J, with 7 bases in the middle. Germline values: CDR1 MNHNS, CDR2 SASEGT. In DNA, the CDR3 is TGTGCCAGCAGTGAACAGGGGATGAACACTGAAGCTTTCTTT. Encoded protein: CASSEQGMNTEAFF.

This clonotype was seen a handful of times. This chain connects TRBV7-9 to TRBJ1-1, with TRBD1 identical over 9 bases. With V trimmed by 8 bases and J by 1 base, 5 bases remained unmatched. CDR1 SEHNR and CDR2 FQNEAQ come from the germline V gene (reference sequence). There are 14 residues in the CDR3. CDR3 DNA: TGTGCCAGCGACCGGGACAGGGAGAACACTGAAGCTTTCTTT. Its translation is CASDRDRENTEAFF.

This clonotype has a count of ten or more. The J gene is TRBJ2-3, the V gene TRBV30, with D perhaps TRBD1 (5 bases). Trimming removed 2 bases from V and 4 bases from J, with 10 bases in between. This CDR3 contains 13 residues. Germline V gene sequence: CDR1 GTSNPN, CDR2 SVGIG (reference sequence). CDR3 DNA sequence: TGTGCCTGGAGTTTAACAGGTGCAGATACGCAGTATTTT. Amino acid sequence: CAWSLTGADTQYF.